Shown below are 20 T cell receptor beta chains from a single sample sequenced in a study of shared clonotypes between healthy human individuals (dated by TCRdb to the early 2020s). CD8 naive samples were CD45RO-negative cells positively selected for CCR7, giving a CD45RA+CCR7+ population that excluded TemRA cells. Libraries were constructed by the immunoSEQ multiplex PCR assay. The table was pulled from immuneACCESS by TCRdb, which kept in-frame rearrangements only. Such tables lose some clones; where checked, under half of the loss comes from unresolved V genes, and the rest has no known cause. In this sample the table shows just over 2,000,000 clones, approximately 94% of which occur a single time. The leading ten clones occupy about 1.1% of the sample. The sample comprised naive CD8+ T cells sorted from blood. According to the study, the label for this sample's cell subset or site signals: CD45RA+CCR7+. The source is a man younger than 30 in good health.

The chain has TRBV10-3 and TRBJ1-2; 9 bases are shared with TRBD1. CDR3 length: 16 amino acids. Germline-derived CDR1 and CDR2 are ENHRY and SYGVKD. V gave up 0 bases and J gave up 8 bases; unmatched junction bases: 10. CDR3 amino acids: CAISESGTGSVRGYTF. The CDR3 coding sequence is TGTGCCATCAGTGAGTCCGGGACAGGGTCGGTAAGGGGCTACACCTTC.

The gene calls are TRBV9 and TRBJ1-1, with 9 bases aligning to TRBD1. This CDR3 contains 15 residues. J lost 4 bases, V lost 4 bases, and 8 bases had no gene match. The germline V gene encodes CDR1 SGDLS and CDR2 YYNGEE. The DNA for the CDR3 is TGTGCCAGCAGCCTAACAGGGGGCGAGGGCACTGAAGCTTTCTTT. Translating it yields CASSLTGGEGTEAFF.

This clone was picked up one time. This sequence joins TRBV19 and TRBJ2-3; 7 nucleotides align to TRBD1. The CDR3 has 17 residues. V shed 4 bases and J 2 bases; nucleotides not matched to a gene: 12. The germline V gene has CDR1 LNHDA and CDR2 SQIVND (reference sequence). CDR3 amino acids: CASSTSLYGTVTDTQYF. CDR3 sequence (DNA): TGTGCCAGTAGTACATCTCTTTACGGGACAGTCACAGATACGCAGTATTTT.

V is TRBV6-7 and J is TRBJ2-5; 7 bases agree with TRBD1. TRBV6-7 is an open reading frame whose function is uncertain. CDR3 length: 13 residues. V lost 8 bases and J lost 3; bases outside the gene matches: 6. The CDR3 DNA is TGTGCCAGCGGAGGACAGGTAGAAGAGACCCAGTACTTC. Translating it yields CASGGQVEETQYF.

Points on this clone: The same CDR3 can be traced to other DNA sequences in this sample. The chain carries TRBV18 and TRBJ1-5; D is unclear. V was clipped by 2 bases and J by 4 bases, with 15 bases between them. Germline CDR1 reads KGHSH; CDR2 reads LQKENI. The CDR3 extends over 16 amino acids. CDR3 sequence (DNA): TGTGCCAGCTCACCATCCATGTCAGCAAATAATCAGCCCCAGCATTTT. Amino acid sequence: CASSPSMSANNQPQHF.

The chain uses TRBV13 and TRBJ1-6; TRBD1 matches 9 bases. The CDR3 consists of 16 residues. The V and J ends lost 4 bases and 5 bases, in that order; junction bases with no gene match: 6. The germline CDR1 and CDR2 sequences are PRHDT and FYEKMQ (reference sequence). CDR3 nucleotides: TGTGCCAGCAGCTCAAGGGACAGGGAGCATAATTCACCCCTCCACTTT. Amino acids: CASSSRDREHNSPLHF.

This clone was recorded once. This sequence joins TRBV7-9 and TRBJ2-5; D might be TRBD1 (5 bases). V was clipped by 5 bases and J by 5 bases, with 12 bases between them. Germline loops: CDR1 SEHNR, CDR2 FQNEAQ (reference sequence). The CDR3 has 13 amino acids. The CDR3 region is CASSPAGLETQYF. The CDR3 region has the DNA TGTGCCAGCAGCCCCGCAGGGTTGGAGACCCAGTACTTC. Based on the CDR3 plus reference TRBV7-9 and TRBJ2-5, the full variable domain is DTGVSQNPRHKITKRGQNVTFRCDPISEHNRLYWYRQTLGQGPEFLTYFQNEAQLEKSRLLSDRFSAERPKGSFSTLEIQRTEQGDSAMYLCASSPAGLETQYFGPGTRLLVL.

The chain combines TRBV4-3 with TRBJ1-2, with a possible D match to TRBD1 (5 bases). CDR3 length: 16 residues. Per the germline V gene, CDR1 is LGHNA and CDR2 is YSLEER. Trimming cost V 0 bases and J 4 bases, with 15 bases left between them. DNA for the CDR3: TGCGCCAGCAGCCAAGACGTTAACAGGCTCGGCTATGGCTACACCTTC. It codes for CASSQDVNRLGYGYTF.

This sequence joins TRBV5-4 and TRBJ2-2; D unclear. CDR1 is SGHNT and CDR2 is YYREEE in the germline V gene (reference sequence). The CDR3 sequence is 13 residues long. V was trimmed by 4 bases and J by 6 bases, leaving 10 bases between them. CDR3 in amino acids: CASSAPDAGELFF. CDR3 sequence (DNA): TGTGCCAGCAGCGCGCCGGACGCCGGGGAGCTGTTTTTT.

The genes are TRBV6-1 and TRBJ2-7, with D tentatively TRBD2 (6 bases). The CDR3 loop spans 15 amino acids. CDR1 MNHNS and CDR2 SASEGT come from the germline V gene. Trimming took off 7 bases at V and 4 bases at J, with 20 bases between the two ends. The CDR3 is CASTPWVGRWYEQYF. DNA for the CDR3: TGTGCCAGCACCCCGTGGGTAGGGAGGTGGTACGAGCAGTACTTC.

The chain links TRBV28 to TRBJ2-2; D is unresolved. The germline V gene has CDR1 MDHEN and CDR2 SYDVKM. The V gene lost 6 bases and the J gene lost 3 bases, with 17 bases spanning the gap. The CDR3 covers 16 residues. Here the CDR3 DNA reads TGTGCCAGCAGCCTAACTCTGGCAGGTCACACCGGGGAGCTGTTTTTT. This encodes CASSLTLAGHTGELFF.

The chain couples TRBV7-9 to TRBJ1-2; TRBD1 aligns across 7 bases. The J segment lost 4 bases and the V segment lost 5 bases, leaving 7 bases of the junction unmatched. Per the germline V gene, CDR1 is SEHNR and CDR2 is FQNEAQ (reference sequence). This CDR3 is built from 14 residues. As DNA, the CDR3 is TGTGCCAGCAGCCATCCGGGACAGTTCTATGGCTACACCTTC. As protein: CASSHPGQFYGYTF.

This clone has a single count. The chain is built from TRBV5-1 and TRBJ2-3, with D possibly matching TRBD2 (6 bases). V was cut by 5 bases and J by 5 bases, with 15 bases left in between. From germline, CDR1 is SGHRS and CDR2 YFSETQ. CDR3 length: 14 amino acids. CDR3 region: CASSGSGVIDTQYF. The CDR3 bases are TGCGCCAGCAGTGGGTCGGGAGTAATAGATACGCAGTATTTT. Complete variable domain (other parts from reference TRBV5-1 and TRBJ2-3): KAGVTQTPRYLIKTRGQQVTLSCSPISGHRSVSWYQQTPGQGLQFLFEYFSETQRNKGNFPGRFSGRQFSNSRSEMNVSTLELGDSALYLCASSGSGVIDTQYFGPGTRLTVL.

About this clone: The same CDR3 arises from other DNA sequences in this sample as well. The rearrangement joins TRBV29-1 to TRBJ1-1, with D unclear. The V gene lost 3 bases and the J gene lost 1 base, with 3 bases spanning the gap. The CDR3 spans 11 residues. Germline lookup yields CDR1 SQVTM and CDR2 ANQGSEA. The CDR3 DNA reads as TGCAGCGTTGACAGGAACACTGAAGCTTTCTTT. This sequence encodes CSVDRNTEAFF.

J is TRBJ2-5 and V is TRBV5-1; D is perhaps TRBD1 or TRBD2 (5 bases each). The CDR3 is 16 residues long. The V and J ends lost 3 bases and 3 bases respectively, with 18 bases between them. The V gene's germline CDR1 is SGHRS and CDR2 YFSETQ. The CDR3 spells CASSSWLGTDEETQYF. Written as DNA, the CDR3 is TGCGCCAGCAGCTCCTGGTTGGGGACGGATGAAGAGACCCAGTACTTC.

The rearrangement uses TRBV4-1 and TRBJ1-2, with D perhaps TRBD1 (5 bases). The germline CDR1 and CDR2 sequences are MGHRA and YSYEKL. This CDR3 comprises 15 residues. V was clipped by 2 bases and J by 2 bases, with 12 bases between them. This CDR3 reads CASSQPGLGNYGYTF. The CDR3 DNA sequence: TGCGCCAGCAGCCAACCAGGGCTAGGGAACTATGGCTACACCTTC.

The chain links TRBV15 to TRBJ2-5; TRBD1 matches at 9 bases. Trimming at V came to 2 bases and at J to 5 bases, leaving 15 bases not matched to a gene. In germline, CDR1 is LNHNV, CDR2 YYDKDF (reference sequence). The CDR3 is 18 amino acids. CDR3 loop: CATSRPPPGTGNPETQYF. In DNA, the CDR3 is TGTGCCACCAGCAGACCCCCTCCCGGGACAGGGAACCCGGAGACCCAGTACTTC. Variable domain in full (rest from reference TRBV15 and TRBJ2-5): DAMVIQNPRYQVTQFGKPVTLSCSQTLNHNVMYWYQQKSSQAPKLLFHYYDKDFNNEADTPDNFQSRRPNTSFCFLDIRSPGLGDTAMYLCATSRPPPGTGNPETQYFGPGTRLLVL.

This chain uses TRBV19 with TRBJ2-5; unclear D gene. The germline CDR1 and CDR2 sequences are LNHDA and SQIVND (reference sequence). V gave up 5 bases and J gave up 3 bases, with 13 bases separating them. The CDR3 totals 14 residues. Here the CDR3 reads CASSHEGWEETQYF. CDR3 DNA sequence: TGTGCCAGTAGTCACGAAGGATGGGAAGAGACCCAGTACTTC.

The CDR3 DNA reads TGCGCCAGCAGCCAAGCCGGGGACGGCTATAATTCACCCCTCCACTTT. It encodes CASSQAGDGYNSPLHF. The gene calls are TRBV4-3 and TRBJ1-6; D may be TRBD1 (5 bases). Germline CDR1 LGHNA, CDR2 YSLEER. V lost 1 base and J lost 3, with 10 bases in between. The CDR3 runs 16 residues.

The chain combines TRBV7-9 with TRBJ2-7, with 7 bases fitting TRBD1. CDR1 and CDR2 from the germline V gene are SEHNR and FQNEAQ (reference sequence). J gave up 0 bases and V 4 bases, and 3 bases lay outside the gene matches. This CDR3 spans 14 amino acids. The DNA for the CDR3 is TGTGCCAGCAGCTACAGGGGAAGCTCCTACGAGCAGTACTTC. Translating gives CASSYRGSSYEQYF.